This is a list of T cell receptor beta chains from one sample in a study of blood T cell repertoires in COVID-19. Repertoires were generated with immunoSEQ multiplex PCR, while TCRdb's copy carries only in-frame clones and drops some. Of some 180,000 clones in the sample, 88% are singletons; the top ten hold around 6%. The sequencing sample was made of peripheral blood. The receptors shown here come from a man aged 35 to 55 with active or convalescent COVID-19. The CDR3 runs from the conserved cysteine through the conserved F or W. Each record gives: D gene, clone size, J gene, V gene, CDR3 DNA, CDR3 protein. A D gene is named only where the DNA matches it firmly. Size values are once, few and many counts, or a class for expanded clones, and some rows have none.

D: -
size: -
J: TRBJ2-3
V: TRBV11-2
DNA: TGTGCCAGCAGCTCTATAAGAGCAACGCAGTATTTT
CDR3: CASSSIRATQYF

D: TRBD2
size: -
J: TRBJ2-7
V: TRBV2
DNA: TGTGCCAGCAGTGAAGGACTAGCGCTCTACGAGCAGTACTTC
CDR3: CASSEGLALYEQYF

D: -
size: -
J: TRBJ2-2
V: TRBV6-5
DNA: TGTGCCAGCTCCAAACCGGCGGCCGGGGAGCTGTTTTTT
CDR3: CASSKPAAGELFF

D: TRBD1
size: once
J: TRBJ1-1
V: TRBV2
DNA: TGTGCGCAGCAGCAGGCGACAGGGACGAGAGGCACTGAAGCTTTCTTT
CDR3: CAQQQATGTRGTEAFF

D: TRBD2
size: few
J: TRBJ2-3
V: TRBV19
DNA: TGTGCCAGTAGTATAGGCTCGGGGGGACCCAATATGGATACGCAGTATTTT
CDR3: CASSIGSGGPNMDTQYF

D: -
size: -
J: TRBJ2-3
V: TRBV6-5
DNA: TGTGCCAGCAAACTTGGCCGGACAGACACAGATACGCAGTATTTT
CDR3: CASKLGRTDTDTQYF

D: -
size: many
J: TRBJ2-7
V: TRBV6-5
DNA: TGTGCCAGCAGTCTCGACCAGGACGAGCAGTACTTC
CDR3: CASSLDQDEQYF

D: -
size: once
J: TRBJ2-7
V: TRBV6-1
DNA: TGTGCCAGCAGTGCTCCGACGTCGGCAGCGGGCTCCTACGAGCAGTACTTC
CDR3: CASSAPTSAAGSYEQYF

D: -
size: -
J: TRBJ2-7
V: TRBV5-6
DNA: TGTGCCAGCAGCTCCTTCGGGTCCTTCTACGAGCAGTACTTC
CDR3: CASSSFGSFYEQYF

D: -
size: -
J: TRBJ1-6
V: TRBV7-8
DNA: TGTGCCAGCAGGCACGGACAGCATAATTCACCCCTCCACTTT
CDR3: CASRHGQHNSPLHF

D: TRBD1
size: -
J: TRBJ1-5
V: TRBV30
DNA: TGTGCCTGGAGTTTACAGGGGAAGAGCAATCAGCCCCAGCATTTT
CDR3: CAWSLQGKSNQPQHF

D: TRBD1
size: -
J: TRBJ2-2
V: TRBV24-1
DNA: TGTGCCACCAGTGATGCGGGACAGGGGAACACCGGGGAGCTGTTTTTT
CDR3: CATSDAGQGNTGELFF

D: -
size: -
J: TRBJ1-5
V: TRBV7-2
DNA: TGTGCCAGCAGCTTACAGGATCTCCCGAATAGTATGCCCCAGCATTTT
CDR3: CASSLQDLPNSMPQHF

D: -
size: -
J: TRBJ1-6
V: TRBV27
DNA: TGTGCCAGCAGTTTATCGCAGGTTTCACCCCTCCACTTT
CDR3: CASSLSQVSPLHF

D: -
size: -
J: TRBJ1-1
V: TRBV7-2
DNA: TGTGCCAGCAGTTCGGACGGGGGCACTGAAGCTTTCTTT
CDR3: CASSSDGGTEAFF

D: TRBD1
size: -
J: TRBJ1-6
V: TRBV10-3
DNA: TGTGCCATCAGGGGGACAGGGATGAATTCACCCCTCCACTTT
CDR3: CAIRGTGMNSPLHF

D: TRBD2
size: -
J: TRBJ2-3
V: TRBV7-2
DNA: TGTGCCAGCAGCTTTTACTTAGCGGGAGAAAATACGCAGTATTTT
CDR3: CASSFYLAGENTQYF

D: TRBD1
size: -
J: TRBJ1-1
V: TRBV18
DNA: TGTGCCAGCTCAAATCAGGGGGCGACTGAAGCTTTCTTT
CDR3: CASSNQGATEAFF

D: -
size: -
J: TRBJ1-1
V: TRBV7-7
DNA: TGTGCTAGCAGTTCCGACAGGAACACTGAAGCTTTCTTT
CDR3: CASSSDRNTEAFF

D: TRBD1
size: -
J: TRBJ1-2
V: TRBV10-3
DNA: TGTGCCATCCAGGCATTGACAGGGGGTATGGATGGCTACACCTTC
CDR3: CAIQALTGGMDGYTF